This entry lists 26 T cell receptor beta chains sequenced from one sample in a study of beta chain features in type 1 diabetes. Expressed TCRB transcripts got sequenced, as all isolated RNA was reverse transcribed. Profiling relied on immunoSEQ multiplex PCR, and the TCRdb table lists in-frame clones only, not all of them. Of 150,000 to 200,000 clones listed, 9% to 10% are singletons. Broader study findings: Researchers report that Type 1 diabetes patients had moderately but significantly shorter TCRB CDR3s across all four CD4+ subsets.

These receptors have no identified antigens. The material sequenced was central memory CD4+ T cells from blood. Receptors originate from a woman aged 25 to 39 with type 1 diabetes.

This chain links TRBV6-6 with TRBJ2-7, with TRBD1 matching over 9 bases. Per the germline V gene, CDR1 is MNHNY and CDR2 is SVGAGI (reference sequence). The ends lost 2 bases at V and 6 bases at J; junction bases unmatched: 8. The CDR3 sequence is 15 residues long. CDR3 in amino acids: CASSYTGQGGSEQYF. The CDR3, as DNA: TGTGCCAGCAGTTACACGGGACAGGGTGGAAGCGAGCAGTACTTC.

This clone was seen more than once but under ten times. Other DNA sequences from this sample encode an identical CDR3 as well. The chain combines TRBV9 with TRBJ2-5; 8 nucleotides agree with TRBD1. CDR1 and CDR2 from the germline V gene are SGDLS and YYNGEE. Losses at the gene ends were 4 bases for V and 5 bases for J; bases not matched to a gene: 1. This CDR3 comprises 12 residues. CDR3: CASSRTGETQYF. The CDR3 DNA reads as TGTGCCAGCAGCCGGACAGGGGAGACCCAGTACTTC.

This clone appeared a few times. The CDR3 is CASSVGQKPYSGANVLTF. The CDR3 DNA is TGTGCCAGCAGCGTAGGACAGAAACCCTACTCTGGGGCCAACGTCCTGACTTTC. The chain recombines TRBV9 with TRBJ2-6; D may be TRBD1 (5 bases). Germline CDR1 reads SGDLS; CDR2 reads YYNGEE. The CDR3 totals 18 residues. V gave up 0 bases and J gave up 0 bases, with 13 bases separating them.

This clone was seen a handful of times. The chain joins TRBV30 to TRBJ2-7; 7 positions match TRBD2. The length of the CDR3 is 13 residues. Germline V gene lookup returns CDR1 GTSNPN and CDR2 SVGIG (reference sequence). J was trimmed by 3 bases and V by 2 bases; bases with no gene match: 4. The CDR3 bases are TGTGCCTGGAGTTTCGCGGGAGTCTACGAGCAGTACTTC. This codes for CAWSFAGVYEQYF.

This clone was found once. V is TRBV5-6 and J is TRBJ2-3; TRBD1 matches 7 bases. The CDR3 has 14 residues. Germline lookup yields CDR1 SGHDT and CDR2 YYEEEE. V lost 2 bases, J lost 5 bases, and 5 bases stayed unmatched. CDR3 in DNA: TGTGCCAGCAGCTTCGGGACAGTTCGAGATACGCAGTATTTT. As protein: CASSFGTVRDTQYF.

V is TRBV20-1 and J is TRBJ1-4; D gene unclear. Germline CDR1 and CDR2: DFQATT and SNEGSKA (reference sequence). The CDR3 contains 10 residues. Trimming left V 3 bases short and J 8 bases short, with 4 bases between. This chain's CDR3 is CSASEEKLFF. DNA of the CDR3: TGCAGTGCTAGTGAGGAAAAACTGTTTTTT.

This clone was seen a few times. The rearrangement links TRBV6-5 to TRBJ2-7, with no clear D. The CDR3 is 14 amino acids. Germline CDR1 is MNHEY and CDR2 is SVGAGI. V was pared by 0 bases and J by 2 bases, with 8 bases between. The DNA of the CDR3 is TGTGCCAGCAGTTACTCACACGCCCCCTACGAGCAGTACTTC. Translated, it gives CASSYSHAPYEQYF.

The chain recombines TRBV9 with TRBJ2-1; TRBD2 matches 10 bases. The CDR3 consists of 17 residues. With V trimmed by 4 bases and J by 0 bases, 7 bases remained unmatched. Per the germline V gene, CDR1 is SGDLS and CDR2 is YYNGEE. This CDR3 is CASSTSGTPSSYNEQFF. DNA for the CDR3: TGTGCCAGCAGCACTAGCGGGACGCCGAGCTCCTACAATGAGCAGTTCTTC.

This clone was seen a few times. Its ends do not fully match the called genes, so a read error is possible. The genes are TRBV29-1 and TRBJ2-1, with TRBD2 as a possible D gene (6 bases). CDR3 length equals 14 residues. Per the germline V gene, CDR1 is SQVTM and CDR2 is ANQGSEA. CDR3 sequence: CSVEGTHSYNEQFF. Written as DNA, the CDR3 is TGCAGCGTGGAAGGGACTCACTCCTACAATGAGCAGTTCTTC.

CDR3 sequence: CASSSHGVVYEQYF. DNA of the CDR3: TGTGCCAGCAGCTCTCACGGGGTAGTCTACGAGCAGTACTTC. The chain recombines TRBV7-9 with TRBJ2-7; D might be TRBD2 (5 bases). The germline V gene encodes CDR1 SEHNR and CDR2 FQNEAQ (reference sequence). The CDR3 consists of 14 residues. The V and J ends lost 4 bases and 3 bases respectively, with 13 bases between them. The entire variable domain, with the rest obtained from reference TRBV7-9 and TRBJ2-7, is as follows: DTGVSQNPRHKITKRGQNVTFRCDPISEHNRLYWYRQTLGQGPEFLTYFQNEAQLEKSRLLSDRFSAERPKGSFSTLEIQRTEQGDSAMYLCASSSHGVVYEQYFGPGTRLTVT.

As to this clone: Other nucleotide sequences from this sample produce the same CDR3. The gene calls are TRBV7-8 and TRBJ2-3, with D unresolved. The CDR3 is 13 amino acids. V lost 1 base and J lost 1, with 3 bases in between. Germline loops: CDR1 SGHVS, CDR2 FQNEAQ. DNA of the CDR3: TGTGCCAGCAGCTTAGGGCGCACAGATACGCAGTATTTT. Protein: CASSLGRTDTQYF.

This clone was counted a few times. The genes are TRBV4-2 and TRBJ1-5; D is unresolved. V was shortened by 3 bases and J by 3 bases, with 3 bases between the two germline ends. Germline-derived CDR1 and CDR2 are LGHNA and YNFKEQ. The CDR3 is made up of 12 amino acids. CDR3: CASSHNNQPQHF. The CDR3 nucleotides are TGTGCCAGCAGCCATAACAATCAGCCCCAGCATTTT.

This clone was recorded a few times. The CDR3 sequence: CASSRSVNEQFF. CDR3 coding DNA: TGTGCCAGCAGCCGTTCCGTCAATGAGCAGTTCTTC. This chain joins TRBV11-3 and TRBJ2-1, with no clear D. Trimming left V 5 bases short and J 6 bases short, with 8 bases between. The CDR3 runs 12 residues. From germline, CDR1 is SGHNT and CDR2 YENEEA.

This clone showed up many times. CDR3 sequence: CASSYQNGNEQFF. DNA of the CDR3: TGTGCCAGCAGTTACCAAAACGGCAATGAGCAGTTCTTC. This rearrangement joins TRBV7-3 to TRBJ2-1; D ambiguous. The CDR3 runs to 13 residues. V was shortened by 6 bases and J by 6 bases, with 12 bases between the two germline ends. Germline-derived CDR1 and CDR2 are SGHTA and FQGTGA. The whole variable domain, remainder taken from reference TRBV7-3 and TRBJ2-1, is GAGVSQTPSNKVTEKGKYVELRCDPISGHTALYWYRQSLGQGPEFLIYFQGTGAADDSGLPNDRFFAVRPEGSVSTLKIQRTERGDSAVYLCASSYQNGNEQFFGPGTRLTVL.

The CDR3 is CASSLEGLALNIQYF. The CDR3 coding sequence is TGCGCCAGCAGCTTGGAGGGACTAGCGCTAAACATTCAGTACTTC. This chain uses TRBV5-1 with TRBJ2-4; 10 nucleotides align to TRBD2. Germline CDR1 is SGHRS and CDR2 is YFSETQ. CDR3 size: 15 residues. Trimming took 0 bases from V and 6 from J; bases not matched to a gene: 3.

This clone has just a few counts. The chain links TRBV7-2 to TRBJ1-5; D possibly corresponds to TRBD1 (5 bases). Germline lookup yields CDR1 SGHTA and CDR2 FQGNSA. V was shortened by 2 bases and J by 2 bases, with 10 bases between the two germline ends. CDR3 size: 15 residues. The CDR3 DNA follows: TGTGCCAGCAGCTTAATTTGGGGCGGCAATCAGCCCCAGCATTTT. Its protein is CASSLIWGGNQPQHF.

This clone was observed a handful of times. The rearrangement links TRBV29-1 to TRBJ1-1, with a possible D match to TRBD1 (5 bases). Germline assignment: CDR1 SQVTM and CDR2 ANQGSEA. The germline V and J ends were trimmed by 7 bases and 1 base, with 10 bases remaining between them. The CDR3 has 12 residues. This chain's CDR3 is CSAKTGNTEAFF. CDR3 in DNA: TGCAGCGCTAAAACAGGGAACACTGAAGCTTTCTTT.

The genes are TRBV5-1 and TRBJ2-5; 7 bases are a match to TRBD1. CDR3 length: 13 residues. The germline CDR1 and CDR2 sequences are SGHRS and YFSETQ. V gave up 0 bases and J gave up 4 bases; unmatched junction bases: 0. The CDR3 loop reads CASSLGDRETQYF. CDR3 nucleotides: TGCGCCAGCAGCTTGGGGGACAGAGAGACCCAGTACTTC.

This clone was detected only a few times. The chain links TRBV29-1 to TRBJ2-1; 8 bases line up with TRBD2. Germline CDR1 is SQVTM and CDR2 is ANQGSEA. Trimming removed 4 bases from V and 12 bases from J; junction bases left unmatched: 11. This CDR3 has 13 residues. CDR3 in amino acids: CSVALSGSFRQFF. The DNA for the CDR3 is TGCAGCGTTGCACTGAGCGGGAGCTTTCGGCAGTTCTTC.

This clone was counted between two and nine times. V and J are TRBV7-2 and TRBJ1-1, with D perhaps matching TRBD1 (5 bases). The CDR3 is 14 amino acids. V lost 1 base, J lost 6 bases, and 12 bases lay in between. Germline values: CDR1 SGHTA, CDR2 FQGNSA. The CDR3 protein is CASSLGQSVAEAFF. The CDR3 region has the DNA TGTGCCAGCAGCTTAGGACAGTCGGTGGCTGAAGCTTTCTTT.

The gene calls are TRBV29-1 and TRBJ2-7; a possible D gene is TRBD1 (5 bases). Trimming stripped 4 bases from V and 1 base from J, with 14 bases between. This CDR3 region has 14 residues. Germline V CDR1 and CDR2: SQVTM, ANQGSEA. CDR3 loop: CSVATRQSSYEQYF. The CDR3 DNA follows: TGCAGCGTTGCGACCCGACAGTCGTCCTACGAGCAGTACTTC.

This clone has more than one count but fewer than ten. The chain combines TRBV30 with TRBJ2-3; D might be TRBD2 (5 bases). The CDR3 consists of 12 residues. Germline CDR1 and CDR2: GTSNPN and SVGIG (reference sequence). Trimming took off 2 bases at V and 7 bases at J, with 10 bases between the two ends. The CDR3 DNA sequence: TGTGCCTGGAGTTTCCGAGGGCATACGCAGTATTTT. Its protein product is CAWSFRGHTQYF.

This chain joins TRBV15 and TRBJ2-7, with TRBD1 matching over 10 bases. Germline loops: CDR1 LNHNV, CDR2 YYDKDF (reference sequence). The CDR3 extends over 15 amino acids. V dropped 9 bases and J dropped 6; count of bases not matched to a gene: 14. CDR3: CATKSTGTGDSEQYF. CDR3 nucleotide sequence: TGTGCCACGAAGAGTACCGGGACAGGGGATTCCGAGCAGTACTTC. Full variable domain (outside the CDR3, taken from reference TRBV15 and TRBJ2-7): DAMVIQNPRYQVTQFGKPVTLSCSQTLNHNVMYWYQQKSSQAPKLLFHYYDKDFNNEADTPDNFQSRRPNTSFCFLDIRSPGLGDTAMYLCATKSTGTGDSEQYFGPGTRLTVT.

As DNA, the CDR3 is TGCGCCAGCAGCTTGGATCTTCGGAACACTGAAGCTTTCTTT. This codes for CASSLDLRNTEAFF. This chain joins TRBV5-1 and TRBJ1-1, with D unresolved. The V end lost 0 bases, the J end lost 1 base, and 7 bases lay between the germline ends. CDR3 length: 14 residues. The germline gives CDR1 SGHRS, CDR2 YFSETQ.

CDR3 protein: CASSLGYSNEQFF. The CDR3 region has the DNA TGTGCCAGCAGTTTGGGCTACTCGAATGAGCAGTTCTTC. The chain links TRBV28 to TRBJ2-1, with D unclear. The CDR3 covers 13 residues. With 3 bases removed from V and 7 bases from J, the gap between germline ends came to 10 bases. Germline CDR1 is MDHEN and CDR2 is SYDVKM.

This clone has just a few counts. The chain couples TRBV23-1 to TRBJ2-5; 7 bases map to TRBD1. TRBV23-1 is treated as an ORF (open reading frame) with a function not yet certain. CDR3 size: 19 residues. Losses at the gene ends were 1 base for V and 4 bases for J; bases not matched to a gene: 18. As DNA, the CDR3 is TGCGCCAGCAGTCAATATATTGGACCAGGGGGAGACACGTTAGAGACCCAGTACTTC. This gives the protein CASSQYIGPGGDTLETQYF.